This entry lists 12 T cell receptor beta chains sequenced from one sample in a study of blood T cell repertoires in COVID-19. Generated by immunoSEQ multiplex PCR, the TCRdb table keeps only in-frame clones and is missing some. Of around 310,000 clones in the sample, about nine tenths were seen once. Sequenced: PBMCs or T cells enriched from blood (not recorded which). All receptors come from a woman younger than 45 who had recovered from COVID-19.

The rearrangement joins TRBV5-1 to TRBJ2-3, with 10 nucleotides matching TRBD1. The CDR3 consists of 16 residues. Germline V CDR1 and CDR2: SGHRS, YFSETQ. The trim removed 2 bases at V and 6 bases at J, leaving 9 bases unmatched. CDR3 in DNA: TGCGCCAGCAGCTTCCCGACAGGGGGCATCGGGGATACGCAGTATTTT. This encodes CASSFPTGGIGDTQYF.

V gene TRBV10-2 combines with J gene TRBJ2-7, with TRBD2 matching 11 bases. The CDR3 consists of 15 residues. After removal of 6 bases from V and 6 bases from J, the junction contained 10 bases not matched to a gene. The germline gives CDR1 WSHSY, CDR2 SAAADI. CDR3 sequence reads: CASSLGLAAGGEQYF. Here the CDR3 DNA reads TGCGCCAGCAGCCTGGGACTAGCGGCCGGGGGCGAGCAGTACTTC.

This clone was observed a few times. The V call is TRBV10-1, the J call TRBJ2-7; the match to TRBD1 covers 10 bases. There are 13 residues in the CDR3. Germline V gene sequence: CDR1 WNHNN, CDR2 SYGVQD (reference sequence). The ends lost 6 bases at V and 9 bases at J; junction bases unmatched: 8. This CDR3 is CASRPGTGVWQYF. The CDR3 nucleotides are TGCGCCAGCAGACCCGGGACAGGGGTATGGCAGTACTTC.

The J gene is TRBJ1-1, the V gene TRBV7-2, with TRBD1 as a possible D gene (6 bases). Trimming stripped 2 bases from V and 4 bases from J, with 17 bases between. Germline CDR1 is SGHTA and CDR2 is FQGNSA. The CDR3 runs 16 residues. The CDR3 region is CASSLYSLGRGTEAFF. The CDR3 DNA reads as TGTGCCAGCAGCTTATATTCTCTGGGCAGGGGCACTGAAGCTTTCTTT. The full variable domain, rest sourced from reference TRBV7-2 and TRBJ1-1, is GAGVSQSPSNKVTEKGKDVELRCDPISGHTALYWYRQSLGQGLEFLIYFQGNSAPDKSGLPSDRFSAERTGGSVSTLTIQRTQQEDSAVYLCASSLYSLGRGTEAFFGQGTRLTVV.

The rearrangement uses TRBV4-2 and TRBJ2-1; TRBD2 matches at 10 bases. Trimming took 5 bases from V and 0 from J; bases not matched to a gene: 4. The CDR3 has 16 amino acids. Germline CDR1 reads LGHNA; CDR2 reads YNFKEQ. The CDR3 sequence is CASSAGLASSYNEQFF. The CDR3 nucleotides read TGTGCCAGCAGCGCGGGACTAGCGAGCTCCTACAATGAGCAGTTCTTC.

CDR3 amino acids: CASSLDVPYEQYF. The CDR3 bases are TGTGCCAGCAGCTTGGATGTTCCGTACGAGCAGTACTTC. The chain couples TRBV5-4 to TRBJ2-7; D remains unclear. Germline assignment: CDR1 SGHNT and CDR2 YYREEE (reference sequence). This CDR3 has 13 amino acids. V shed 0 bases and J shed 4 bases, with 8 bases lying between them.

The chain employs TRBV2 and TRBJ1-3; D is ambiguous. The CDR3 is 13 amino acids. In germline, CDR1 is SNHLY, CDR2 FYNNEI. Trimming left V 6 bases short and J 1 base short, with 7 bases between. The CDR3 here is CASRIKSGNTIYF. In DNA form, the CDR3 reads TGTGCCAGCAGAATTAAATCTGGAAACACCATATATTTT. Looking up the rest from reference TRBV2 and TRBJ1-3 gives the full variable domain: EPEVTQTPSHQVTQMGQEVILRCVPISNHLYFYWYRQILGQKVEFLVSFYNNEISEKSEIFDDQFSVERPDGSNFTLKIRSTKLEDSAMYFCASRIKSGNTIYFGEGSWLTVV.

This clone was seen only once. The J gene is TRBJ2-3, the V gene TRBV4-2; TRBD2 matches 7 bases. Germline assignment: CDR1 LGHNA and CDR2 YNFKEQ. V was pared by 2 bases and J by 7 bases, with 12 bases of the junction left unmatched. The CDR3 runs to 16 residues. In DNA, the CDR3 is TGTGCCAGCAGCCAACCCCCGGCGGGAGACGATCATACGCAGTATTTT. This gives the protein CASSQPPAGDDHTQYF.

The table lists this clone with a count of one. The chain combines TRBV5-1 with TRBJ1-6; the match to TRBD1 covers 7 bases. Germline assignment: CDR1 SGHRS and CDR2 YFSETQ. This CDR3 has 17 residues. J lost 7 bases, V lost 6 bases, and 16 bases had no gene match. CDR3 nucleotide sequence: TGCGCCAGCACGCCGAATGAAGGGGGCTTATGGAATTCACCCCTCCACTTT. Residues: CASTPNEGGLWNSPLHF. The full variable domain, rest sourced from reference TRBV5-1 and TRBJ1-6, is KAGVTQTPRYLIKTRGQQVTLSCSPISGHRSVSWYQQTPGQGLQFLFEYFSETQRNKGNFPGRFSGRQFSNSRSEMNVSTLELGDSALYLCASTPNEGGLWNSPLHFGNGTRLTVT.

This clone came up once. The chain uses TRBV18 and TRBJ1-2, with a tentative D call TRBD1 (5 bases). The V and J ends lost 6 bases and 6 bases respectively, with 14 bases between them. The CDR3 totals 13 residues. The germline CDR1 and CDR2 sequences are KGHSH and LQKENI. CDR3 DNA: TGTGCCAGCTCGCTGGGGGGACTAGATGGCTACACCTTC. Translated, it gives CASSLGGLDGYTF.

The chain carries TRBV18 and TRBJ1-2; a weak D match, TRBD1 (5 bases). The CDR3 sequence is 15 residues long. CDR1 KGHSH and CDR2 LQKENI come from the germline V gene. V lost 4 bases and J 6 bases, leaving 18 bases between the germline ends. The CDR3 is CASSRTRAGIHGYTF. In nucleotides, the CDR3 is TGTGCCAGCTCACGGACCAGGGCAGGGATACATGGCTACACCTTC.

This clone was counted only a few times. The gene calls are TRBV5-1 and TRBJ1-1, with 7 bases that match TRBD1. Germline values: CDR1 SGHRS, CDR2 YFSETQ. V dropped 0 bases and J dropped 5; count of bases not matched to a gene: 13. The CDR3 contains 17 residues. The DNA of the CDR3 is TGCGCCAGCAGCTTGGCTCGGGACAGCCTTCGGGGTACTGAAGCTTTCTTT. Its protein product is CASSLARDSLRGTEAFF.